The present T cell receptor (beta chain) was sequenced within a study of cytomegalovirus exposure and HLA in healthy donors. Study overall: A later analysis reported the 100 to 150 validation repertoires used the same platform as the roughly 700 first-cohort repertoires. Regarding the study as a whole: Cytomegalovirus status, reportedly, was diagnosed with high specificity and sensitivity by the classifier. Researchers counted 180 or so TCR beta chains as cytomegalovirus-associated.

A remark on this clone: No antigen is known for it.

This CDR3 has 15 residues. The ends were cut back, 4 bases at V and 4 bases at J, with 12 bases in the middle. The germline V gene encodes CDR1 SGHDT and CDR2 YYEEEE. Assay: immunoSEQ multiplex PCR; the TCRdb copy retains only in-frame clones and omits some. The repertoire holds a few hundred thousand clones, approximately 88% seen once, with around 15% in the top ten. V gene TRBV5-6 combines with J gene TRBJ2-6, with a possible D match to TRBD2 (6 bases). The sample taken for sequencing was PBMCs. This TCR derives from a woman in her thirties in good health and CMV-seropositive. CDR3 coding DNA: TGTGCCAGCAGCAAGAGGAGGGCCGGGGCCAACGTCCTGACTTTC. As protein: CASSKRRAGANVLTF.